These T cell receptor beta chains were read from a single sample in a study of blood T cell repertoires in COVID-19. The assay was immunoSEQ multiplex PCR, and TCRdb's table has in-frame clones only and misses some. The profile covers under 150,000 clones, with roughly 90% appearing a single time and more than 15% taken by the ten largest. The source material was peripheral blood. All receptors derive from a man in his forties or fifties with active or convalescent COVID-19. Both conserved end residues are part of each CDR3. A D gene is named only where the DNA matches it firmly. Size values are once, few and many counts, or a class for expanded clones, and some rows have none.

abundance	d_gene	j_gene	v_gene	CDR3nt	CDR3aa
.	.	TRBJ2-1	TRBV4-1	TGCGCCAGCAGCCAAGAGGACACCCTCCATGAGCAGTTCTTC	CASSQEDTLHEQFF
once	.	TRBJ1-5	TRBV12-3/TRBV12-4	TGTGCCAGCAGTTTAAGGGGTCCACAGCCCCAGCATTTT	CASSLRGPQPQHF
.	.	TRBJ2-5	TRBV7-2	TGTGCCAGCAGCCAATCCTCTTATGGAGGACAAGAGACCCAGTACTTC	CASSQSSYGGQETQYF
.	.	TRBJ2-3	TRBV30	TGTGCCTGGAGTAGCGGCACAGATACGCAGTATTTT	CAWSSGTDTQYF
.	TRBD2	TRBJ2-1	TRBV4-1	TGCGCCAGCAGCCAAATACAGGGACTAGCGGCGATAAATGAGCAGTTCTTC	CASSQIQGLAAINEQFF
.	TRBD1	TRBJ2-3	TRBV24-1	TGTGCCACCAGTGATACGTTGGACAGGGGCCAAGATACGCAGTATTTT	CATSDTLDRGQDTQYF
.	TRBD1	TRBJ2-3	TRBV24-1	TGTGCCACCAGTGATACCAGGACAGGGGGGGATACGCAGTATTTT	CATSDTRTGGDTQYF
.	TRBD2	TRBJ2-3	TRBV12-5	TGTGCTAGTGGTTTACCTGGGGGACTAGCGGTCTTAAGCACAGATACGCAGTATTTT	CASGLPGGLAVLSTDTQYF
.	TRBD2	TRBJ2-4	TRBV4-1	TGCGCCAGCAGCAACTCGGGGGGGAACATTCAGTACTTC	CASSNSGGNIQYF
.	TRBD2	TRBJ2-7	TRBV24-1	TGTGCCACCAGTGACCCAGGGACTAGCGGAACCTACGAGCAGTACTTC	CATSDPGTSGTYEQYF
once	TRBD1	TRBJ1-2	TRBV7-2	TGTGCCAGCAGCTTAGATCGACAGGGCTATGGCTACACCTTC	CASSLDRQGYGYTF
.	TRBD1	TRBJ2-7	TRBV3-1/TRBV3-2	TGTGCCAGCAGCGTTAACCCGGGACAGATGGCCTACGAGCAGTACTTC	CASSVNPGQMAYEQYF
.	TRBD1	TRBJ2-2	TRBV7-6	TGTGCCAGCAGCGAACAGGGGGCGCTTGGTGCCGGGGAGCTGTTTTTT	CASSEQGALGAGELFF
.	.	TRBJ1-1	TRBV28	TGTGCCAGCAGTCCCCCGGGGGGCACTGAAGCTTTCTTT	CASSPPGGTEAFF